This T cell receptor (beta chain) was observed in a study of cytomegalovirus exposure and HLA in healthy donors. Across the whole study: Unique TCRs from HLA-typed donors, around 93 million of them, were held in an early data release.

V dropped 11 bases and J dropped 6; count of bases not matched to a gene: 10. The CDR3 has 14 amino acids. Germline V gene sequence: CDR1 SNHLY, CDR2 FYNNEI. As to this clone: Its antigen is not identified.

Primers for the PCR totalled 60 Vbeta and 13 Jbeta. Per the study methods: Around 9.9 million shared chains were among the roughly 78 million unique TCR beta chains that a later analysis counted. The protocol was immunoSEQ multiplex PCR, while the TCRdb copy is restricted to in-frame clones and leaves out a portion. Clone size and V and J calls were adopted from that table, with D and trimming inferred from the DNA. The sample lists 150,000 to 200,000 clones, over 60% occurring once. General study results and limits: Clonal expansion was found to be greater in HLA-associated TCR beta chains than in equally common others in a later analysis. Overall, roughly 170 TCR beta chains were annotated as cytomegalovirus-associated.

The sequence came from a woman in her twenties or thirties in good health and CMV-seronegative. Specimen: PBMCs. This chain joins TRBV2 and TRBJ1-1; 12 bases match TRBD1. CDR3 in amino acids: CAAGTGGLGAEAFF. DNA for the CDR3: TGTGCCGCAGGGACAGGGGGCCTGGGGGCTGAAGCTTTCTTT.